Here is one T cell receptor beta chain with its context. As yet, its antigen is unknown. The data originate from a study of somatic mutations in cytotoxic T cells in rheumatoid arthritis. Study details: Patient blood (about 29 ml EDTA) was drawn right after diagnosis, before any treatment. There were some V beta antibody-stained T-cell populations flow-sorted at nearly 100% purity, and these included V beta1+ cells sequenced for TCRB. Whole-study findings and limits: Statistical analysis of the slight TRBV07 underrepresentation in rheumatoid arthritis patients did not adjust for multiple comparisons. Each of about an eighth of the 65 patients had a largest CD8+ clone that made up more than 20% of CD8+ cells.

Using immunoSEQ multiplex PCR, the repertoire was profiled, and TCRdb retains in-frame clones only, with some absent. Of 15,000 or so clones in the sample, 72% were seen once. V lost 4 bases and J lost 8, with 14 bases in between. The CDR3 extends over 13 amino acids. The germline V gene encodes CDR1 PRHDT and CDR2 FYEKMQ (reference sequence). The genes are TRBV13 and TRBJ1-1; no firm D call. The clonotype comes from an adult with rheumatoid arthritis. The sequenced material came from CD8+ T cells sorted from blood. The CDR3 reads CASSSPNPIEAFF. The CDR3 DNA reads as TGTGCCAGCAGCTCCCCGAACCCAATAGAAGCTTTCTTT.